A single T cell receptor (beta chain) is shown here with its context. Antigen: not known. Profiled with immunoSEQ multiplex PCR; TCRdb holds only in-frame clones, not every one. The sample yields about 59,000 clones, just over 90% seen once. This record belongs to a study of T cells in localized non-small cell lung cancer. Germline V gene data show CDR1 as MDHEN and CDR2 as SYDVKM. CDR3 length: 15 residues. Trimming took 3 bases from V and 7 from J, leaving 15 bases between them. Study findings and constraints: Researchers found a median roughly 50 of the top 100 tumor clones in adjacent lung. Heterogeneity remains possible, as sequencing covered one tumor region only. In uninvolved adjacent lung, T cell clonality reached its highest value, exceeding tumor. A denser population of T cells in blood accompanied longer overall survival.

Sequences were derived from peripheral blood, sampled before any cancer treatment. The origin of this receptor is a man aged 40-75 years with stage I lung adenocarcinoma. The V call is TRBV28, the J call TRBJ1-4; a weak D match, TRBD1 (6 bases). The CDR3 region is CASSFSTGFGEKLFF. The CDR3 coding sequence is TGTGCCAGCAGTTTCTCAACAGGGTTCGGTGAAAAACTGTTTTTT.